The clone carrying this TCR beta chain occurred a few times. The whole isolated RNA underwent reverse transcription, so sequencing captured expressed TCRB transcripts. TCRdb's copy holds only in-frame clones and misses some; the assay was immunoSEQ multiplex PCR. The data hold around 320,000 clones, with 14% observed a single time. This CDR3 comprises 16 residues. V lost 3 bases, J lost 4 bases, and 7 bases stayed unmatched. Germline V gene data show CDR1 as SEHNR and CDR2 as FQNEAQ (reference sequence). The sample belongs to a study of beta chain features in type 1 diabetes. This sequence joins TRBV7-9 and TRBJ2-1, with 9 bases identical to TRBD2. The TCR was taken from a man aged 30 to 45 in good health. Material for sequencing was central memory CD4+ T cells from blood. This CDR3 reads CASSFEGLAGYNEQFF. CDR3 DNA sequence: TGTGCCAGCAGCTTCGAAGGGCTAGCGGGGTACAATGAGCAGTTCTTC. The variable domain in full, completed from reference TRBV7-9 and TRBJ2-1, reads DTGVSQNPRHKITKRGQNVTFRCDPISEHNRLYWYRQTLGQGPEFLTYFQNEAQLEKSRLLSDRFSAERPKGSFSTLEIQRTEQGDSAMYLCASSFEGLAGYNEQFFGPGTRLTVL.